This T cell receptor (beta chain) was recovered during a study of T cells in Graves' hyperthyroidism and ophthalmopathy. Study-wide results and limits: The model made its ophthalmopathy prediction, and onset followed a median 6.5 months later. Using 13 V-J features, a model discriminated ophthalmopathy from stable hyperthyroidism.

Exclusions: uncontrolled infection, other autoimmune disease, pregnancy, lactation. The study based diagnoses on clinical symptoms, serum thyroxine and TRAb, thyroid ultrasound and orbital computed tomography. RNA transcripts served as the template for amplifying TCR beta CDR3 regions. The HTBI primer set drove a first-round RT-PCR of the TCR CDR3. TCRdb independently ran MiXCR on the multiplex PCR reads; one entry per CDR3 protein. The sample yields roughly 500,000 distinct CDR3 sequences, 40% to 50% seen once. Concerning this clonotype: Antigen: not known.

V lost 3 bases, J lost 9 bases, and 7 bases stayed unmatched. The germline V gene has CDR1 SEHNR and CDR2 FQNEAQ (reference sequence). This CDR3 has 15 residues. The clonotype originates from an adult woman with Graves' disease, either hyperthyroidism or ophthalmopathy (not recorded which). The V and J genes are TRBV7-9 and TRBJ1-6; 8 positions agree with TRBD1. Sequencing was performed on peripheral blood or thyroid tissue (not recorded which). The CDR3 is CASSFEQGGSSPLHF. CDR3 sequence (DNA): TGTGCCAGCAGCTTCGAACAGGGGGGCAGTTCACCCCTCCACTTT.